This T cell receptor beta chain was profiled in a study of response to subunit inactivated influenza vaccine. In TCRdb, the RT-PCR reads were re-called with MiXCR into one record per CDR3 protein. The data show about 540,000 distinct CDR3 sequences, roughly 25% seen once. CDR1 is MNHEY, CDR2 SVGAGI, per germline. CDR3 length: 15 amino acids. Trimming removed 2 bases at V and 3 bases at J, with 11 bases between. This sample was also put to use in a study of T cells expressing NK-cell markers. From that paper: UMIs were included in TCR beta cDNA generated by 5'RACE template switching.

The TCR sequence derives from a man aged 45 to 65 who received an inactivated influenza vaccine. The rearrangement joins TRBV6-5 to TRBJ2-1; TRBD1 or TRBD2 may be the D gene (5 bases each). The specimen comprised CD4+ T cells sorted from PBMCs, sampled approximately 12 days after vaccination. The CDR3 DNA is TGTGCCAGCAGTTACGGACGGGACCACTACAATGAGCAGTTCTTC. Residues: CASSYGRDHYNEQFF.